Listed below are T cell receptor beta chains from one sample, sequenced in a study of CD8 T cells in ankylosing spondylitis. TCRdb reprocessed the 5' RACE reads via MiXCR and lists one record per CDR3 protein. The sample has more than 250,000 distinct CDR3 sequences; roughly 11% are singletons. Sequenced material: blood, either unsorted or a sorted T cell fraction (not recorded which). Receptor source: a female donor with ankylosing spondylitis or in good health (not recorded which). The CDR3 runs from the conserved cysteine through the conserved F or W. A D gene is named only where the DNA matches it firmly. Rows give clone size only sometimes, using once, few, many, or a class for an expanded clone.

d_gene	v_gene	abundance	j_gene	len	CDR3aa	CDR3nt
-	TRBV19	few	TRBJ1-5	13	CASSIAENQPQHF	TGTGCCAGTAGTATAGCAGAAAATCAGCCCCAGCATTTT
TRBD2	TRBV5-1	many	TRBJ2-3	18	CASSLTPGLAGDTDTQYF	TGCGCCAGCAGCTTGACCCCCGGACTAGCGGGGGACACAGATACGCAGTATTTT
TRBD2	TRBV5-1	-	TRBJ2-6	18	CASSGGLAGVTGANVLTF	TGCGCCAGCAGCGGGGGACTAGCGGGAGTAACTGGGGCCAACGTCCTGACTTTC
-	TRBV7-8	many	TRBJ2-7	16	CASSLVKQGRGYEQYF	TGTGCCAGCAGCTTAGTTAAGCAGGGGAGAGGGTACGAGCAGTACTTC
TRBD1	TRBV7-2	few	TRBJ2-7	15	CASSYRTGDSYEQYF	TGTGCCAGCAGCTATAGGACAGGCGACTCCTACGAGCAGTACTTC
TRBD2	TRBV20-1	many	TRBJ2-7	13	CSATIAGSYEQYF	TGCAGTGCTACTATAGCGGGATCCTACGAGCAGTACTTC
-	TRBV20-1	-	TRBJ1-1	16	CSATGGRGGMNTEAFF	TGCAGTGCTACGGGGGGGAGGGGTGGGATGAACACTGAAGCTTTCTTT
TRBD2	TRBV5-1	-	TRBJ2-1	20	CASSLGSRGGRGSSYNEQFF	TGCGCCAGCAGCTTGGGGTCGCGTGGCGGGAGGGGGAGTTCCTACAATGAGCAGTTCTTC
TRBD2	TRBV9	many	TRBJ2-1	19	CASSVAAPTRLAGVNEQFF	TGTGCCAGCAGCGTAGCTGCCCCAACCAGACTAGCGGGAGTAAATGAGCAGTTCTTC
-	TRBV20-1	-	TRBJ2-1	14	CSAKSGSAYNEQFF	TGCAGTGCGAAGAGCGGCTCCGCCTACAATGAGCAGTTCTTC
-	TRBV4-2	many	TRBJ2-5	15	CASNEGRGGKETQYF	TGTGCCAGCAACGAGGGAAGGGGGGGCAAGGAGACCCAGTACTTC
-	TRBV9	many	TRBJ1-5	13	CAGRLGSNQPQHF	TGTGCCGGCAGGCTGGGGAGCAATCAGCCCCAGCATTTT
-	TRBV7-8	many	TRBJ2-5	15	CASSLVIGAQETQYF	TGTGCCAGCAGCTTAGTTATCGGGGCTCAAGAGACCCAGTACTTC
-	TRBV29-1	-	TRBJ2-3	11	CSAGDTDTQYF	TGCAGCGCAGGGGACACAGATACGCAGTATTTT
-	TRBV7-2	-	TRBJ1-5	14	CASRNAGSNQPQHF	TGTGCCAGCAGAAACGCCGGGAGCAATCAGCCCCAGCATTTT
TRBD2	TRBV20-1	few	TRBJ2-5	17	CCARKPGLAGVWETQYF	TGCTGTGCTAGAAAACCGGGACTAGCGGGAGTATGGGAGACCCAGTACTTC
-	TRBV9	many	TRBJ2-1	12	CASSVVGREQFF	TGTGCCAGCAGCGTAGTAGGGAGGGAGCAGTTCTTC
-	TRBV27	many	TRBJ1-5	15	CASSQIRDGNQPQHF	TGTGCCAGCAGCCAAATCCGGGACGGCAATCAGCCCCAGCATTTT
-	TRBV15	-	TRBJ1-1	13	CATSRSVGGEAFF	TGTGCCACCAGCAGATCGGTTGGGGGGGAAGCTTTCTTT
-	TRBV5-1	-	TRBJ2-3	15	CASSPKAPNTDTQYF	TGCGCCAGCAGCCCGAAGGCTCCTAACACAGATACGCAGTATTTT
-	TRBV6-5	many	TRBJ2-3	18	CASSSLKRTLHGTDTQYF	TGTGCCAGCAGTTCCCTAAAACGGACTCTCCATGGAACAGATACGCAGTATTTT
-	TRBV5-1	few	TRBJ2-1	16	CASSATGIGSYNEQFF	TGCGCCAGCAGCGCAACCGGGATCGGCTCCTACAATGAGCAGTTCTTC
-	TRBV5-1	many	TRBJ2-5	18	CASSLFTVRQGEKETQYF	TGCGCCAGCAGCTTGTTTACGGTTCGGCAGGGAGAGAAAGAGACCCAGTACTTC
-	TRBV5-1	few	TRBJ1-2	14	CASSEDRDNYGYTF	TGCGCCAGCAGCGAGGACAGAGATAACTATGGCTACACCTTC
TRBD1	TRBV10-3	many	TRBJ1-6	14	CAISLGQGNSPLHF	TGTGCCATCAGTTTGGGACAGGGAAATTCACCCCTCCACTTT
TRBD2	TRBV7-2	many	TRBJ2-2	16	CASSTPLAAHTGELFF	TGTGCCAGCAGCACTCCTCTAGCGGCGCACACCGGGGAGCTGTTTTTT
-	TRBV24-1	-	TRBJ2-6	15	CATSDRAPGANVLTF	TGTGCCACCAGTGATCGTGCCCCTGGGGCCAACGTCCTGACTTTC
-	TRBV15	many	TRBJ2-7	13	CATSRDRGDEQYF	TGTGCCACCAGCAGAGATCGGGGCGACGAGCAGTACTTC
-	TRBV27	many	TRBJ2-3	13	CASRPHVSDTQYF	TGTGCCAGCAGGCCCCACGTGTCAGATACGCAGTATTTT